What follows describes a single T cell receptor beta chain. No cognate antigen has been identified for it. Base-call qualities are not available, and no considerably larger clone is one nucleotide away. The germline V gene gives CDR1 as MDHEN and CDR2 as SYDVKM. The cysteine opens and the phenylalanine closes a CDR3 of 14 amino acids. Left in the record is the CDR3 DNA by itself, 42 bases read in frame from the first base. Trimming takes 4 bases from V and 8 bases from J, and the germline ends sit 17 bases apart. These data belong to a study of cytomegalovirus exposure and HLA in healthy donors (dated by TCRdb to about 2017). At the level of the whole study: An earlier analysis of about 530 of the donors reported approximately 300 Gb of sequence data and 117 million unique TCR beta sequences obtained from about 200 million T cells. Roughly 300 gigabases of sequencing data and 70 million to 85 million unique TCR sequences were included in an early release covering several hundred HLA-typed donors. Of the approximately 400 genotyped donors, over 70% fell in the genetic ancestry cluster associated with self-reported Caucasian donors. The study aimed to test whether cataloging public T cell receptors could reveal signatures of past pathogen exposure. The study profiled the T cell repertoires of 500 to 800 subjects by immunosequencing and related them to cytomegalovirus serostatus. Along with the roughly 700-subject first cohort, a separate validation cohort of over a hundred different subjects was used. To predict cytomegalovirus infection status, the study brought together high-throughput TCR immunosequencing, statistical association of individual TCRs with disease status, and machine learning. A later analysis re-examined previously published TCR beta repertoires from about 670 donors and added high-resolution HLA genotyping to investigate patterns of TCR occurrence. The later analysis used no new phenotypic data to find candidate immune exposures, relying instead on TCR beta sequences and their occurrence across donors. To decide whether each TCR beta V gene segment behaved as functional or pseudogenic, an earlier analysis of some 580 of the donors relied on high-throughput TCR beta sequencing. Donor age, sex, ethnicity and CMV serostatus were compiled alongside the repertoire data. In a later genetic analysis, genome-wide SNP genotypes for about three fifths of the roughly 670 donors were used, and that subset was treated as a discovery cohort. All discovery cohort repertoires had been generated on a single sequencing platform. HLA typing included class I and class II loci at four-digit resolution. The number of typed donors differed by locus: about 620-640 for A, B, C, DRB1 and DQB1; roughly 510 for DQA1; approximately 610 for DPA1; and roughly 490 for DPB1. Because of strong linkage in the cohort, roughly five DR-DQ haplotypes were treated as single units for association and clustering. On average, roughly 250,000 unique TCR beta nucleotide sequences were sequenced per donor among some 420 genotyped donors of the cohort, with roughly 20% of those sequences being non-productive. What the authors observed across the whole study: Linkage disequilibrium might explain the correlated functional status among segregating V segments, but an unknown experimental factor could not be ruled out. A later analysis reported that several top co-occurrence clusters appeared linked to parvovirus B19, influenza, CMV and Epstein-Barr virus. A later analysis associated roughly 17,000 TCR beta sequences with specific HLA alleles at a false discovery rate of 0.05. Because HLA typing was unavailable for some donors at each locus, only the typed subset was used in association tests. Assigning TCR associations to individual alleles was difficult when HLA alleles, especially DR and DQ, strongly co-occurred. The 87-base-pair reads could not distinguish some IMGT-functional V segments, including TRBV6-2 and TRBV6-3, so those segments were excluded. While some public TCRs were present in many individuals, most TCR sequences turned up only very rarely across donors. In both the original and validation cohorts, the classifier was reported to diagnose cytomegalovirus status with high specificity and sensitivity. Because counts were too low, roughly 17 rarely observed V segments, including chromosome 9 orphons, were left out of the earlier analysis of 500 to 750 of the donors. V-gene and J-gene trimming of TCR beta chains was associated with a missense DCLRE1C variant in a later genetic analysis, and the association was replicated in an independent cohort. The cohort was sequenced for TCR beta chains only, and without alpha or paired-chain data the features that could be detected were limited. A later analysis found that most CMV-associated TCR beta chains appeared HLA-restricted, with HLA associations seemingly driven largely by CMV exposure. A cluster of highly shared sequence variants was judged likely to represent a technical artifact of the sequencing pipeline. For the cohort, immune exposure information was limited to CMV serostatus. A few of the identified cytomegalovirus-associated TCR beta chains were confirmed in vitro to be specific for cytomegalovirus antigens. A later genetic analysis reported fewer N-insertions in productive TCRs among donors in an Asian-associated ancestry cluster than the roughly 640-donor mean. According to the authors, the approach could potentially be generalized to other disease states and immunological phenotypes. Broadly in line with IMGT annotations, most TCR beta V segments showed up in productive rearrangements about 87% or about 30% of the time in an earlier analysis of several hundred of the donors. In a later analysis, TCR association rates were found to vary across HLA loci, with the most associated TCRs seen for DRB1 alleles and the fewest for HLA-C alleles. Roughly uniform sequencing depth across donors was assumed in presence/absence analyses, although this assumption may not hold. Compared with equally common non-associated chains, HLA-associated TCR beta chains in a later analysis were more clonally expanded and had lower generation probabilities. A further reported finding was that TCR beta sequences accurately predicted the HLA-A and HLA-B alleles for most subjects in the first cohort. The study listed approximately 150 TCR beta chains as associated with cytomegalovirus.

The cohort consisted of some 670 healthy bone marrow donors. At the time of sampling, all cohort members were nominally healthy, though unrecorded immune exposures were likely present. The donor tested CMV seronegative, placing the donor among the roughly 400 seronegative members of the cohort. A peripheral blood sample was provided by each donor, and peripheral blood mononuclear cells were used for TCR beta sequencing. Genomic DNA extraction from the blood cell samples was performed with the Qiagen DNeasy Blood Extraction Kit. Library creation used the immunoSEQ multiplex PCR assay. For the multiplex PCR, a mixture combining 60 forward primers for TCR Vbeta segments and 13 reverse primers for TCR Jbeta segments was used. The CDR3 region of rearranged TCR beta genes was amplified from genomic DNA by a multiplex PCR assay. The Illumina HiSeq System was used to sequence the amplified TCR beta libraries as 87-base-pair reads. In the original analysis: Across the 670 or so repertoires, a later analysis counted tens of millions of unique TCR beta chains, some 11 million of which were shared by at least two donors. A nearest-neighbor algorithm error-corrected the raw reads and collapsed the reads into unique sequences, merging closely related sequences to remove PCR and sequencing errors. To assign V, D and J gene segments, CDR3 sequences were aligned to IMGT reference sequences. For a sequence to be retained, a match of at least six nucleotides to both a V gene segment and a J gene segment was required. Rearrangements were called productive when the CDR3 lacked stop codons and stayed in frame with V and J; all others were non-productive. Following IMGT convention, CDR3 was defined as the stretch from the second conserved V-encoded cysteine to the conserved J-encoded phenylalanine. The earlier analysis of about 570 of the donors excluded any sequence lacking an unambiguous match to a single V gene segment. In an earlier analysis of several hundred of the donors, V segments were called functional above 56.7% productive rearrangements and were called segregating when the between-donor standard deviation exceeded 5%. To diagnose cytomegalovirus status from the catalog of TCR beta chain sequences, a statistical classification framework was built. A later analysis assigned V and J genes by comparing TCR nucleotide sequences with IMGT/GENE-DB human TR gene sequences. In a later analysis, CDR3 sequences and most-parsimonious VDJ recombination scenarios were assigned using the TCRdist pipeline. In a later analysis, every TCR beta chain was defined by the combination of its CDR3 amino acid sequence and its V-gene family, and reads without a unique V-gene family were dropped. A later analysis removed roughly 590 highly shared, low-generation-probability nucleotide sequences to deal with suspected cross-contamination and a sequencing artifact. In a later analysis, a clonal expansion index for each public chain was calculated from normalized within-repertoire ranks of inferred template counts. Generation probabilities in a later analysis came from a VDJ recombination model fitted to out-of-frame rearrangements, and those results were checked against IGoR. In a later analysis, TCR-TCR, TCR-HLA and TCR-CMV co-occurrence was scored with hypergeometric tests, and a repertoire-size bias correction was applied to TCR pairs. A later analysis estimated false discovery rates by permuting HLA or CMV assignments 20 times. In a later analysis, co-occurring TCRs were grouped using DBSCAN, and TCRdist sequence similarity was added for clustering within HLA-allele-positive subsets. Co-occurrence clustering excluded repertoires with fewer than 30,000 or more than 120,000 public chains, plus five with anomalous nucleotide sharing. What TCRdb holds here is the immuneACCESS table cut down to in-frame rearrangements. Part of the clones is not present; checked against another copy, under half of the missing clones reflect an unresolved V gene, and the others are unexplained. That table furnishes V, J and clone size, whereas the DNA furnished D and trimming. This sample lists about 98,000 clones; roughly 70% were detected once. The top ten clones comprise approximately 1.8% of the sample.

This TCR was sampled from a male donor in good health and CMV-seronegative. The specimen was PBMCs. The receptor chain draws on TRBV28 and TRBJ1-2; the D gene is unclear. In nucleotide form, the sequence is TGTGCCAGCAGTTCGGAGCTTCTCTCGGCCGGCTACACCTTC. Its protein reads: CASSSELLSAGYTF.